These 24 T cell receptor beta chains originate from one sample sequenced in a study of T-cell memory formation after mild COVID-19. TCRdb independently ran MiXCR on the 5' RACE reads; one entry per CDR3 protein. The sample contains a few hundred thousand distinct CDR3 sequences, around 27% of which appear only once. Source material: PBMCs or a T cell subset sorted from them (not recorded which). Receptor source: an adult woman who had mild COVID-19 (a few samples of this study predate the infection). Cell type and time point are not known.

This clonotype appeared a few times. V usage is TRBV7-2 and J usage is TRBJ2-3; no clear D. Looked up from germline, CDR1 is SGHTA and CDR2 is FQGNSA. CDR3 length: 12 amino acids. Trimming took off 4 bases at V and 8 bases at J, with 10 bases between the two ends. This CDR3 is CASSSLSSTQYF. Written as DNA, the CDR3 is TGTGCCAGCAGCTCCCTGAGTTCTACGCAGTATTTT.

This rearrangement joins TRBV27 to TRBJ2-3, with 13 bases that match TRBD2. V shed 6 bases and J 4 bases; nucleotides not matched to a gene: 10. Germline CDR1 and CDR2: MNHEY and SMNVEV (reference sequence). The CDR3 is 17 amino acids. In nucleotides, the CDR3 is TGTGCCAGCAGCCTCGACACTAGCGGGGGGGCCGCAGATACGCAGTATTTT. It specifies CASSLDTSGGAADTQYF.

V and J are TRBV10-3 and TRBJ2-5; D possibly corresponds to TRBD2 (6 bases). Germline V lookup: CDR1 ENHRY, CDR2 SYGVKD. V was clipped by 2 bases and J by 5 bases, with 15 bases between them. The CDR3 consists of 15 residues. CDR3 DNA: TGTGCCATCAGTGAGCCAGGGACTTTGGGGGAGACCCAGTACTTC. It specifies CAISEPGTLGETQYF.

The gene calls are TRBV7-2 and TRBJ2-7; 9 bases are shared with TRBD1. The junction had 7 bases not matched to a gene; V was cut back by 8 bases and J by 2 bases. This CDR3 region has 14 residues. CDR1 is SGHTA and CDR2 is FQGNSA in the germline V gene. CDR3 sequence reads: CASRETGGPYEQYF. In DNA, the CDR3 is TGTGCCAGCCGGGAGACAGGGGGTCCCTACGAGCAGTACTTC.

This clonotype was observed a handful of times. The CDR3 loop is CASTLSGSGDGTGELFF. CDR3 nucleotides: TGTGCCAGCACATTGTCAGGCAGCGGGGATGGCACCGGGGAGCTGTTTTTT. This chain links TRBV12-3 or TRBV12-4 with TRBJ2-2, with 7 nucleotides matching TRBD2. The CDR3 runs to 17 residues. Unmatched junction bases numbered 15, after V lost 7 bases and J lost 4 bases.

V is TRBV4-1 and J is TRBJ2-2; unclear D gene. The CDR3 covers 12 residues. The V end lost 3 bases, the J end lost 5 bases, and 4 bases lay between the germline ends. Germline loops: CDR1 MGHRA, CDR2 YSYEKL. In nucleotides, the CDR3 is TGCGCCAGCAGCCAGCAGACCGGGGAGCTGTTTTTT. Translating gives CASSQQTGELFF.

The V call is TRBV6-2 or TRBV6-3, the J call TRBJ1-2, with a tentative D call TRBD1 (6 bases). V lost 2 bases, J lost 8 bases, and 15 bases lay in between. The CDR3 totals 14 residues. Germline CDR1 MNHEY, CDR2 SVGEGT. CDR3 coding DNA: TGTGCCAGCAGTTACCAGGGGCGTACCCCCGGCTACACCTTC. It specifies CASSYQGRTPGYTF.

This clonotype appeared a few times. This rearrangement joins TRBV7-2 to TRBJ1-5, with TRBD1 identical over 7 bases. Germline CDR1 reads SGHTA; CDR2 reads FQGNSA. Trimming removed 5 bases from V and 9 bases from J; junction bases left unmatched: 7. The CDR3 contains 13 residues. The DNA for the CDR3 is TGTGCCAGCAGCCTCGAGACAGGGCGGCCCCAGCATTTT. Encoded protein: CASSLETGRPQHF.

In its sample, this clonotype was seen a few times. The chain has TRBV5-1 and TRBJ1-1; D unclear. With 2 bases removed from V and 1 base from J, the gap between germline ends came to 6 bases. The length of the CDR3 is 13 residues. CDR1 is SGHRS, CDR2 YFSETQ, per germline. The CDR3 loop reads CASSFHENTEAFF. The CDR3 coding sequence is TGCGCCAGCAGCTTTCATGAGAACACTGAAGCTTTCTTT.

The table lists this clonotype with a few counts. The CDR3 here is CASKLGGANVLTF. The DNA of the CDR3 is TGTGCCAGCAAACTGGGGGGGGCCAACGTCCTGACTTTC. The chain is built from TRBV27 and TRBJ2-6; no clear D. This CDR3 comprises 13 residues. CDR1 and CDR2 from the germline V gene are MNHEY and SMNVEV (reference sequence). V dropped 7 bases and J dropped 4 bases, with 8 bases sitting between them.

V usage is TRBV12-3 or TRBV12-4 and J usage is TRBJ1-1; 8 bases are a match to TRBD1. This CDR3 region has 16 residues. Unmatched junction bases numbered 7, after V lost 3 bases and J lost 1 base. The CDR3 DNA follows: TGTGCCAGCAGTTTCCATCCGGGACAGGAGAACACTGAAGCTTTCTTT. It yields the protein CASSFHPGQENTEAFF.

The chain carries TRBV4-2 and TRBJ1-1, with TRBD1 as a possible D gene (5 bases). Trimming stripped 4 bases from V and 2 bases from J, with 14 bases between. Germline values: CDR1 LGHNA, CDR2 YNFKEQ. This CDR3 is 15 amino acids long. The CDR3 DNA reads TGTGCCAGCAGCCCGTTTCCCGGGGGAAACACTGAAGCTTTCTTT. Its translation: CASSPFPGGNTEAFF.

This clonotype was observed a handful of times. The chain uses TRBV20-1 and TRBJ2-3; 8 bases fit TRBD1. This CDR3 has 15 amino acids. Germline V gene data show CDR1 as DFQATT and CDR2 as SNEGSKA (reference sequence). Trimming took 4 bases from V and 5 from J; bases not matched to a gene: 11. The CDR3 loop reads CSATMTGARGDTQYF. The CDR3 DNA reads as TGCAGTGCTACGATGACAGGGGCGAGGGGAGATACGCAGTATTTT.

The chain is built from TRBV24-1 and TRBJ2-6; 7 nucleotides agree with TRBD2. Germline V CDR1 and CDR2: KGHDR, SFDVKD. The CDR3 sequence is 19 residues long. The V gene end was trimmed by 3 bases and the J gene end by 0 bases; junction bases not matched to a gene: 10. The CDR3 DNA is TGTGCCACCAGTGATACTCGGACTAGTCCTTACTCTGGGGCCAACGTCCTGACTTTC. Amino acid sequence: CATSDTRTSPYSGANVLTF.

CDR3 bases: TGTGCCAGCAGCAAAGATACTAGCGGGAACTCCTACGAGCAGTACTTC. This translates into CASSKDTSGNSYEQYF. The rearrangement links TRBV21-1 to TRBJ2-7; the table's D call TRBD2 went unverified against the DNA. TRBV21-1 constitutes a pseudogene. There are 16 residues in the CDR3.

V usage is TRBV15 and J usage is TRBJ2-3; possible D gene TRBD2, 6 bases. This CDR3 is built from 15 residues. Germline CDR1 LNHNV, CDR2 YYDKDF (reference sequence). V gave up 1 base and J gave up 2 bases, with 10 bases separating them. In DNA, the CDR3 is TGTGCCACCAGCAGAGTCCGGGAGTTCACAGATACGCAGTATTTT. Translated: CATSRVREFTDTQYF.

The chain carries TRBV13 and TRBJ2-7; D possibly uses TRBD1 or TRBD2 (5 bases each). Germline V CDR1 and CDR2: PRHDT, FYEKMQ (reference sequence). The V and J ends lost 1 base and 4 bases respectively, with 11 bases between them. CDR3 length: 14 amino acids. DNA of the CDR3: TGTGCCAGCAGCTTAGTAGGGGAGAGGTACGAGCAGTACTTC. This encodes CASSLVGERYEQYF.

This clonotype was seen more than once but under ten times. The CDR3 sequence is CAGGQLSPGELFF. Here the CDR3 DNA reads TGTGCCGGGGGACAACTCTCCCCCGGGGAGCTGTTTTTT. This chain links TRBV2 with TRBJ2-2; maybe TRBD1 (6 bases). Trimming removed 11 bases at V and 6 bases at J, with 16 bases between. The CDR3 covers 13 residues. Germline V gene sequence: CDR1 SNHLY, CDR2 FYNNEI.

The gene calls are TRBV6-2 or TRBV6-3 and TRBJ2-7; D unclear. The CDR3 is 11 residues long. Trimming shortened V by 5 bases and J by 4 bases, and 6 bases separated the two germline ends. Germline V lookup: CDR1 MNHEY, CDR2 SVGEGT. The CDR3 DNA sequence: TGTGCCAGCAGTCCTGAATACGAGCAGTACTTC. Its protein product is CASSPEYEQYF.

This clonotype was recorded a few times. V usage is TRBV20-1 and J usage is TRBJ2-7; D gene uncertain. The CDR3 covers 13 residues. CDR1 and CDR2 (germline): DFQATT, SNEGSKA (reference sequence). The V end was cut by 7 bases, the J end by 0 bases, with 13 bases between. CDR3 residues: CSVKDPYSYEQYF. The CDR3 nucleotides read TGCAGTGTTAAGGACCCGTACTCCTACGAGCAGTACTTC.

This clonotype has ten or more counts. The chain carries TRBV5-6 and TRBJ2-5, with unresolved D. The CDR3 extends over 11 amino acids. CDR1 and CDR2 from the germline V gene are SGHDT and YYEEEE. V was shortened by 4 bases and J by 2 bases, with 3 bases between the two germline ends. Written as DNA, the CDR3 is TGTGCCAGCAGCGCTCAAGAGACCCAGTACTTC. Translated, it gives CASSAQETQYF. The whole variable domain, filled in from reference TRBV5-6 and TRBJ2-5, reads DAGVTQSPTHLIKTRGQQVTLRCSPKSGHDTVSWYQQALGQGPQFIFQYYEEEERQRGNFPDRFSGHQFPNYSSELNVNALLLGDSALYLCASSAQETQYFGPGTRLLVL.

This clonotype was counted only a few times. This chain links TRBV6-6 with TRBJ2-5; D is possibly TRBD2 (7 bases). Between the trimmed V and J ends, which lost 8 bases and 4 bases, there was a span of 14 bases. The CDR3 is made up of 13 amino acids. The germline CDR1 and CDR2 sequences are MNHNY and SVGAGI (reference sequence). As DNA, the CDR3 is TGTGCCAGCGGTGAAGGGGGGGCAGAGACCCAGTACTTC. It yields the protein CASGEGGAETQYF.

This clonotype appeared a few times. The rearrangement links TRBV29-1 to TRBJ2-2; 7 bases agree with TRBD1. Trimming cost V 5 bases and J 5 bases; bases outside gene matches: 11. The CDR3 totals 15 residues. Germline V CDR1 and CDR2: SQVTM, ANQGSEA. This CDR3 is CSVKQPGQRTGELFF. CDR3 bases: TGCAGCGTTAAACAACCGGGACAGAGGACCGGGGAGCTGTTTTTT.

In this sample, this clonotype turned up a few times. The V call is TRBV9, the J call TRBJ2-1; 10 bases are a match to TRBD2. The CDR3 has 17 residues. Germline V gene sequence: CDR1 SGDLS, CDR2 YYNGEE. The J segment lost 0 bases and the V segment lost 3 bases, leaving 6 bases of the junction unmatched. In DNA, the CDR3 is TGTGCCAGCAGCGCCTCTAGCGGGGGTAACTCCTACAATGAGCAGTTCTTC. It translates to CASSASSGGNSYNEQFF.